This is a list of T cell receptor beta chains from one sample in a study of cytotoxic CD8 clonotypes in ibrutinib-treated CLL. Measured with immunoSEQ multiplex PCR; TCRdb has only the in-frame clones, and not every one. The data hold about 140,000 clones, with more than 70% observed a single time. The sequenced sample was PBMCs, obtained after 36 months of ibrutinib treatment. The receptor source for this set is a human donor with chronic lymphocytic leukemia. Each CDR3 is given with its conserved first and last residue. D genes are given only for firm matches. The size field is filled for only some rows; it gives once, few, many or a size class.

V gene,J gene,clone size,D gene,CDR3 DNA,CDR3 protein
TRBV5-1,TRBJ2-2,-,TRBD2,TGCGCCAGCAGCTTAACTAGCGGGGCGAACACCGGGGAGCTGTTTTTT,CASSLTSGANTGELFF
TRBV5-6,TRBJ2-2,-,-,TGTGCCAGCTGGGCCGGACGGATACTGAACACCGGGGAGCTGTTTTTT,CASWAGRILNTGELFF
TRBV30,TRBJ2-6,once,-,TGTGCCTGGAGTCTACAATTGAGCGCTGGGGCCAACGTCCTGACTTTC,CAWSLQLSAGANVLTF
TRBV10-3,TRBJ1-6,-,TRBD1,TGTGCCATCAGTGAGTCGAACAGGGGTTCACCCCTCCACTTT,CAISESNRGSPLHF
TRBV5-6,TRBJ1-1,-,-,TGTGCCAGCAGCTTGGAGCTCTGGGGCTTTGGGAACACTGAAGCTTTCTTT,CASSLELWGFGNTEAFF
TRBV6-1,TRBJ1-3,-,-,TGTGCCAGCAGTGTGGGAGGGGGGAGCTCTGGAAACACCATATATTTT,CASSVGGGSSGNTIYF
TRBV4-1,TRBJ2-1,-,-,TGCGCCAGCAGCCAAATCCCTATAGCGCGGAGCTCCTACAATGAGCAGTTCTTC,CASSQIPIARSSYNEQFF
TRBV4-2,TRBJ1-4,once,-,TGTGCCAGCAGCCACGGGAGAGATAATGAAAAACTGTTTTTT,CASSHGRDNEKLFF
TRBV4-1,TRBJ1-6,few,-,TGCGCCAGCAGCCAAGGGCAGAGCTATAATTCACCCCTCCACTTT,CASSQGQSYNSPLHF
TRBV7-9,TRBJ1-1,-,-,TGTGCCAGCAGCTTTCGGGATTATCAGAACACTGAAGCTTTCTTT,CASSFRDYQNTEAFF
TRBV27,TRBJ2-2,-,TRBD1,TGTGCCAGCAGTCCTGACAGGGGCAACGGGGAGCTGTTTTTT,CASSPDRGNGELFF
TRBV11-2,TRBJ2-1,once,TRBD2,TGTGCCAGCAGCTTAGTTCCGGGAGGAACCTACAATGAGCAGTTCTTC,CASSLVPGGTYNEQFF
TRBV15,TRBJ1-2,-,-,TGTGCCACCAGCAGAGTTCGGAGTAGGGCGGGTGGACAGATTAACTATGGCTACACCTTC,CATSRVRSRAGGQINYGYTF
TRBV7-8,TRBJ2-7,-,-,TGTGCCAGCAGCTTGTTGATCTCCTCCTACGAGCAGTACTTC,CASSLLISSYEQYF
TRBV2,TRBJ2-5,-,TRBD2,TGTGCCAGCAGTTATCAACCTAGCGGGACTCTCGTAGAGACCCAGTACTTC,CASSYQPSGTLVETQYF
TRBV2,TRBJ2-7,-,TRBD1,TGTGCCAGCAGTGCTTCGGAAACAGGGGTGGAGTACTTC,CASSASETGVEYF
TRBV27,TRBJ1-2,few,-,TGTGCCAGCAGTTTATCGATTGCGGACAGCATCTATGGCTACACCTTC,CASSLSIADSIYGYTF
TRBV10-3,TRBJ2-1,-,TRBD1,TGTGCCATTGGAACAGGGGGCGCCCCGTTCAGCCATGAGCAGTTCTTC,CAIGTGGAPFSHEQFF
TRBV5-1,TRBJ1-5,-,TRBD1,TGCGCCAGCAGCCCGATACCGACAGGGGGGCTCAATCAGCCCCAGCATTTT,CASSPIPTGGLNQPQHF
TRBV19,TRBJ2-7,-,-,TGTGCCAGTAGCTCGCCGGGACACCACTACGAGCAGTACTTC,CASSSPGHHYEQYF
TRBV18,TRBJ2-5,few,-,TGTGCCAGCTCACCAGGCACCCAAGAGACCCAGTACTTC,CASSPGTQETQYF
TRBV4-1,TRBJ2-5,-,-,TGCGCCAGCAGCCAAGCTCGCGGGCTGGCGGGCGAGACCCAGTACTTC,CASSQARGLAGETQYF
TRBV4-2,TRBJ2-5,-,TRBD2,TGTGCCAGCAGCCAACCCCCTGGCGGGGGACGCTCTCCCCAGTACTTC,CASSQPPGGGRSPQYF
TRBV5-1,TRBJ2-3,-,TRBD2,TGCGCCAGCAGCATGGGACTAGAGGTAGATACGCAGTATTTT,CASSMGLEVDTQYF
TRBV27,TRBJ2-6,-,-,TGTGCCAGCAGTTTTGTAGTGGCCTCTGGGGCCAACGTCCTGACTTTC,CASSFVVASGANVLTF
TRBV19,TRBJ2-1,few,TRBD1,TGTGCCAGTACAGGGGGACATGAGCAGTTCTTC,CASTGGHEQFF
TRBV14,TRBJ1-4,-,-,TGTGCCAGCAGCCAAGCCGTGACGTGGGATGAAAAACTGTTTTTT,CASSQAVTWDEKLFF
TRBV14,TRBJ2-2,medium-sized,-,TGTGCCAGCAGACGGGCCACGAACACCGGGGAGCTGTTTTTT,CASRRATNTGELFF
TRBV5-1,TRBJ2-2,-,-,TGCGCCAGCAGCTCGACAGGGAACACCGGGGAGCTGTTTTTT,CASSSTGNTGELFF
TRBV5-6,TRBJ1-2,-,-,TGTGCCAGCACATTTACAGGGAGGAATGGCTACACCTTC,CASTFTGRNGYTF
TRBV11-2,TRBJ1-1,-,-,TGTGCCAGCAGCTTGTCCAACGAGTTAGAAGCTTTCTTT,CASSLSNELEAFF
TRBV28,TRBJ1-6,-,-,TGTGCCAGCAGTTTGGGTACGGGGTGGGGGACTTTGAATTCACCCCTCCACTTT,CASSLGTGWGTLNSPLHF
TRBV11-1,TRBJ1-1,-,-,TGTGCCAGCAGCTTAGCCCGGAGACCGAACACTGAAGCTTTCTTT,CASSLARRPNTEAFF
TRBV2,TRBJ1-6,-,TRBD1,TGTGCCACAGGACAGGGCCGTAATTCACCCCTCCACTTT,CATGQGRNSPLHF
TRBV6-1,TRBJ2-7,-,-,TGTGCCAGCAGTGAGGTAGGGTACGAGCAGTACTTC,CASSEVGYEQYF
TRBV4-1,TRBJ1-3,-,-,TGCGCCAGCAGCCAAGGGCAGCTCCTCTCTGGAAACACCATATATTTT,CASSQGQLLSGNTIYF
TRBV6-6,TRBJ2-5,-,-,TGTGCCAGCCGGGGGCGTGGAGAGACCCAGTACTTC,CASRGRGETQYF
TRBV29-1,TRBJ2-7,-,TRBD2,TGCAGCGTTGAAGAAAGACTAGCGGGGGGTGATCAAGAGCAGTACTTC,CSVEERLAGGDQEQYF
TRBV4-1,TRBJ1-4,-,TRBD1,TGCGCCAGCAGCCGCCCAGGAGGACAGGGGGCCTTAGAAAAACTGTTTTTT,CASSRPGGQGALEKLFF
TRBV7-9,TRBJ2-3,-,-,TGTGCCAGCAGCTTAGCGGGAGGAATAACAGATACGCAGTATTTT,CASSLAGGITDTQYF
TRBV28,TRBJ1-1,-,TRBD1,TGTGCCAGCAGTCCTGGTCCGGGACAGGCTTTAACTCCGAACCAGAACACTGAAGCTTTCTTT,CASSPGPGQALTPNQNTEAFF
TRBV5-1,TRBJ1-1,-,TRBD1,TGCGCCAGCAGCCAACGGACAGGGATGAACACTGAAGCTTTCTTT,CASSQRTGMNTEAFF
TRBV5-1,TRBJ2-5,-,-,TGCGCCAGCCACAGGGATAAGGGGGAGACCCAGTACTTC,CASHRDKGETQYF
TRBV11-2,TRBJ1-1,once,-,TGTGCCAGCAGCCTTGGAGGGGTTCCTGAAGCTTTCTTT,CASSLGGVPEAFF
TRBV7-3,TRBJ2-6,-,-,TGTGCCAGCAGCTCATATACAGCCTCTGGGGCCAACGTCCTGACTTTC,CASSSYTASGANVLTF
TRBV5-1,TRBJ1-5,-,-,TGCGCCAGCAGTCCAAGGGGCACGCCGAATCAGCCCCAGCATTTT,CASSPRGTPNQPQHF
TRBV2,TRBJ2-7,-,-,TGTGCCAGCAGCGGAACGATAGGGAGAGCTCCCGAGCAGTACTTC,CASSGTIGRAPEQYF
TRBV5-1,TRBJ2-3,-,TRBD2,TGCGCCAGCAGCTTGCTAGCGGGGGAGGGAGATACGCAGTATTTT,CASSLLAGEGDTQYF
TRBV29-1,TRBJ2-1,-,-,TGCAGCGTTGGCCGGTACAATGAGCAGTTCTTC,CSVGRYNEQFF
TRBV30,TRBJ1-6,-,-,TGTGCCTGGAGTGGCTCTTACCAGGGCTCCTATAATTCACCCCTCCACTTT,CAWSGSYQGSYNSPLHF